These 27 T cell receptor beta chains were sequenced from one sample in a study of blood T cell repertoires in COVID-19. Measured with immunoSEQ multiplex PCR; TCRdb has only the in-frame clones, and not every one. The table shows 150,000 or so clones, with roughly 87% occurring only once. Sequences were obtained from PBMCs or T cells enriched from blood (not recorded which). These receptors came from a woman in her forties or fifties who had recovered from COVID-19.

This chain links TRBV19 with TRBJ1-2, with TRBD1 matching 9 bases. The CDR3 covers 14 residues. Germline V gene sequence: CDR1 LNHDA, CDR2 SQIVND (reference sequence). After removal of 3 bases from V and 7 bases from J, the junction contained 6 bases not matched to a gene. The CDR3 spells CASSIDRGSVGYTF. The CDR3 bases are TGTGCCAGTAGTATCGACAGGGGGTCGGTTGGCTACACCTTC.

DNA for the CDR3: TGTGCCAGCCGGATTGCAGGGGGCGCCCAGGGCGAGCAGTACTTC. It specifies CASRIAGGAQGEQYF. V usage is TRBV28 and J usage is TRBJ2-7, with 8 bases identical to TRBD1. This CDR3 comprises 15 residues. V lost 8 bases and J lost 6; bases outside the gene matches: 15. CDR1 MDHEN and CDR2 SYDVKM come from the germline V gene.

The table lists this clone with a count of one. The chain couples TRBV6-2 or TRBV6-3 to TRBJ2-2; D perhaps matches TRBD2 (5 bases). Deletions cut 0 bases from V and 4 bases from J, with 15 bases between. The CDR3 length is 17 residues. The germline V gene encodes CDR1 MNHEY and CDR2 SVGEGT. The CDR3 sequence is CASSYSSTRVGTGELFF. The DNA of the CDR3 is TGTGCCAGCAGTTACTCGAGTACGAGGGTGGGCACCGGGGAGCTGTTTTTT.

This chain joins TRBV7-2 and TRBJ1-1, with TRBD1 matching over 7 bases. The germline V gene encodes CDR1 SGHTA and CDR2 FQGNSA. V was clipped by 6 bases and J by 7 bases; unmatched bases: 8. The CDR3 is 13 amino acids. In DNA, the CDR3 is TGTGCCAGCAGAGACCGCCAGGGGGGTGAAGCTTTCTTT. Encoded protein: CASRDRQGGEAFF.

This clone has just one count. V usage is TRBV5-4 and J usage is TRBJ2-7; D is undetermined. Trimming left V 3 bases short and J 0 bases short, with 13 bases between. This CDR3 is built from 15 residues. Germline CDR1 SGHNT, CDR2 YYREEE (reference sequence). This CDR3 reads CASSSAASYSYEQYF. The CDR3 DNA sequence: TGTGCCAGCAGCTCGGCGGCTTCCTACTCCTACGAGCAGTACTTC.

There are a few counts of this clone. This chain links TRBV6-1 with TRBJ1-1; no reliable D call. The CDR3 has 14 residues. Trimming took off 2 bases at V and 1 base at J, with 8 bases between the two ends. Germline V CDR1 and CDR2: MNHNS, SASEGT. The CDR3: CASSERGRNTEAFF. The CDR3 DNA reads TGTGCCAGCAGTGAACGCGGCAGGAACACTGAAGCTTTCTTT.

This sequence joins TRBV3-1 (or the pseudogene TRBV3-2) and TRBJ1-2, with D possibly matching TRBD1 (5 bases). CDR1 is LGHDT and CDR2 is YNNKEL in the germline V gene (reference sequence). V was cut by 0 bases and J by 4 bases, with 15 bases left in between. The CDR3 length is 16 residues. The DNA for the CDR3 is TGTGCCAGCAGCCAAGAGTCTCGGGGGAGTCGCTATGGCTACACCTTC. It is translated as CASSQESRGSRYGYTF.

This sequence joins TRBV6-5 and TRBJ2-7, with D tentatively TRBD2 (6 bases). The CDR3 has 15 amino acids. CDR1 and CDR2 from the germline V gene are MNHEY and SVGAGI. V was shortened by 6 bases and J by 2 bases, with 17 bases between the two germline ends. This CDR3 reads CASSAGTRSPYEQYF. DNA for the CDR3: TGTGCCAGCAGCGCGGGGACCCGTTCTCCCTACGAGCAGTACTTC.

This chain links TRBV28 with TRBJ2-7, with D hard to call. The germline V gene has CDR1 MDHEN and CDR2 SYDVKM. The V end was cut by 5 bases, the J end by 3 bases, with 14 bases between. This CDR3 region has 14 residues. The DNA for the CDR3 is TGTGCCAGCAGTAGTCCCGTGAGTCGCTACGAGCAGTACTTC. It codes for CASSSPVSRYEQYF.

This clone appeared a single time. This sequence joins TRBV28 and TRBJ2-1; 10 bases map to TRBD2. From germline, CDR1 is MDHEN and CDR2 SYDVKM. This CDR3 is 16 amino acids long. The junction had 12 bases not matched to a gene; V was cut back by 3 bases and J by 10 bases. CDR3 protein: CASSFGVEREGAEQFF. DNA of the CDR3: TGTGCCAGCAGTTTCGGGGTGGAGCGGGAGGGTGCAGAGCAGTTCTTC.

This clone was detected once. V is TRBV7-8 and J is TRBJ2-1, with TRBD2 identical over 10 bases. J lost 10 bases, V lost 3 bases, and 12 bases had no gene match. CDR1 is SGHVS and CDR2 is FQNEAQ in the germline V gene. The CDR3 is 16 residues long. The CDR3 is CASSFGGLAGVGEQFF. The CDR3 DNA sequence: TGTGCCAGCAGCTTCGGAGGTCTAGCGGGAGTAGGAGAGCAGTTCTTC. The entire variable domain, with the rest obtained from reference TRBV7-8 and TRBJ2-1, is as follows: GAGVSQSPRYKVAKRGQDVALRCDPISGHVSLFWYQQALGQGPEFLTYFQNEAQLDKSGLPSDRFFAERPEGSVSTLKIQRTQQEDSAVYLCASSFGGLAGVGEQFFGPGTRLTVL.

The chain uses TRBV2 and TRBJ2-7; 10 nucleotides agree with TRBD2. Unmatched junction bases numbered 12, after V lost 7 bases and J lost 6 bases. CDR3 length: 15 amino acids. The germline V gene has CDR1 SNHLY and CDR2 FYNNEI. The CDR3 sequence is CASTLAGGLHVEQYF. The CDR3 DNA follows: TGTGCCAGCACCTTAGCGGGAGGTCTTCATGTCGAGCAGTACTTC.

This clone appeared a single time. CDR3 nucleotide sequence: TGTGCCAGCCTATGGAACACCGGGGAGCTGTTTTTT. It codes for CASLWNTGELFF. This sequence joins TRBV2 and TRBJ2-2; the D is unclear. This CDR3 spans 12 amino acids. Germline loops: CDR1 SNHLY, CDR2 FYNNEI. V lost 8 bases and J lost 1, with 5 bases in between.

J is TRBJ1-4 and V is TRBV6-5, with D possibly being TRBD1 (6 bases). The CDR3 sequence is 14 residues long. CDR1 and CDR2 (germline): MNHEY, SVGAGI. V was cut by 6 bases and J by 3 bases, with 11 bases left in between. CDR3 protein: CASRDHRANEKLFF. CDR3 nucleotides: TGTGCCAGCAGGGACCACAGGGCTAATGAAAAACTGTTTTTT.

This clone was seen only once. The V gene is TRBV3-1 (or the pseudogene TRBV3-2), the J gene TRBJ2-7; the match to TRBD1 covers 10 bases. Per the germline V gene, CDR1 is LGHDT and CDR2 is YNNKEL (reference sequence). The CDR3 contains 15 residues. V lost 5 bases, J lost 4 bases, and 8 bases stayed unmatched. As DNA, the CDR3 is TGTGCCAGCAGCTTCACCGGGACAGGGGCTTACGAGCAGTACTTC. The encoded protein is CASSFTGTGAYEQYF.

This chain joins TRBV7-9 and TRBJ2-7; 7 bases map to TRBD2. The germline V gene has CDR1 SEHNR and CDR2 FQNEAQ (reference sequence). J lost 0 bases, V lost 1 base, and 6 bases had no gene match. The CDR3 length is 16 residues. CDR3 in DNA: TGTGCCAGCAGCTTAGTCGGTCTAGCGGACTCCTACGAGCAGTACTTC. This codes for CASSLVGLADSYEQYF.

The CDR3 spells CASSYSGAIYEQYF. As DNA, the CDR3 is TGTGCCAGCAGCTATAGCGGGGCGATCTACGAGCAGTACTTC. The chain has TRBV7-8 and TRBJ2-7; 8 bases are shared with TRBD2. The V gene's germline CDR1 is SGHVS and CDR2 FQNEAQ. J was trimmed by 3 bases and V by 4 bases; bases with no gene match: 5. This CDR3 has 14 amino acids.

This chain links TRBV2 with TRBJ2-7, with D possibly being TRBD2 (6 bases). V was trimmed by 8 bases and J by 7 bases, leaving 15 bases between them. CDR3 length equals 12 residues. Per germline, CDR1 SNHLY and CDR2 FYNNEI. CDR3: CASHTGGREQYF. The CDR3 nucleotides read TGTGCCAGCCACACCGGGGGAAGGGAGCAGTACTTC.

The V gene is TRBV3-1 (or the pseudogene TRBV3-2), the J gene TRBJ2-1; possible D gene TRBD2, 5 bases. The CDR3 has 13 amino acids. V lost 1 base to trimming and J lost 10 bases, with 11 bases between them. Germline assignment: CDR1 LGHDT and CDR2 YNNKEL (reference sequence). Written as DNA, the CDR3 is TGTGCCAGCAGCCAAGTTCGGGGAATGGAGCAGTTCTTC. Translating it yields CASSQVRGMEQFF.

In nucleotides, the CDR3 is TGCGCCAGCAGCCAAGGGCTAGCGAAGGGTGGGCAGTTCTTC. It specifies CASSQGLAKGGQFF. The chain recombines TRBV4-1 with TRBJ2-1, with a weak D call TRBD2 (6 bases). From germline, CDR1 is MGHRA and CDR2 YSYEKL. V lost 1 base to trimming and J lost 12 bases, with 16 bases between them. This CDR3 spans 14 amino acids.

This chain joins TRBV6-5 and TRBJ2-1; 7 bases line up with TRBD2. There are 14 residues in the CDR3. In germline, CDR1 is MNHEY, CDR2 SVGAGI. Trimming took 7 bases from V and 4 from J; bases not matched to a gene: 7. The CDR3 sequence is CASTPLAAYNEQFF. The CDR3 coding sequence is TGTGCCAGCACCCCCCTAGCGGCGTACAATGAGCAGTTCTTC.

The chain joins TRBV9 to TRBJ2-1; D possibly corresponds to TRBD1 (5 bases). CDR3 length equals 15 residues. Germline loops: CDR1 SGDLS, CDR2 YYNGEE. Trimming left V 2 bases short and J 4 bases short, with 13 bases between. The CDR3 nucleotides read TGTGCCAGCAGCGTCGCACAGGTCCAGTACAATGAGCAGTTCTTC. Protein product: CASSVAQVQYNEQFF.

The V call is TRBV2, the J call TRBJ2-1, with D maybe TRBD1 (6 bases). The CDR3 is 13 amino acids. CDR1 is SNHLY and CDR2 is FYNNEI in the germline V gene. V shed 5 bases and J shed 10 bases, with 15 bases lying between them. CDR3 residues: CASSLSLTGEQFF. The CDR3, as DNA: TGTGCCAGCAGTCTCAGCCTTACAGGGGAGCAGTTCTTC.

CDR3 sequence reads: CASSPFGSRETQYF. In DNA form, the CDR3 reads TGTGCCAGCAGCCCGTTCGGGAGCCGGGAGACCCAGTACTTC. The chain couples TRBV5-4 to TRBJ2-5; D may be TRBD2 (6 bases). With 4 bases removed from V and 5 bases from J, the gap between germline ends came to 15 bases. CDR3 size: 14 residues. Germline CDR1 is SGHNT and CDR2 is YYREEE (reference sequence).

The V call is TRBV15, the J call TRBJ1-4, with a weak D call TRBD1 (6 bases). The CDR3 totals 16 residues. The ends were cut back, 0 bases at V and 5 bases at J, with 13 bases in the middle. Germline CDR1 LNHNV, CDR2 YYDKDF (reference sequence). The CDR3: CATSRDRDTVNEKLFF. The CDR3 region has the DNA TGTGCCACCAGCAGAGATCGGGACACCGTCAATGAAAAACTGTTTTTT.

V usage is TRBV4-1 and J usage is TRBJ1-2; perhaps TRBD1 as D (5 bases). Germline V gene data show CDR1 as MGHRA and CDR2 as YSYEKL. Trimming cost V 4 bases and J 8 bases, with 17 bases left between them. There are 14 residues in the CDR3. The CDR3 nucleotides read TGCGCCAGCAGCCCCAGCCAGGGCGCTTACGGCTACACCTTC. It translates to CASSPSQGAYGYTF.

The genes are TRBV4-3 and TRBJ1-2; 7 bases are shared with TRBD1. V trimming: 0 bases; J trimming: 3 bases; junction bases outside the gene matches: 4. The CDR3 runs 15 residues. The germline CDR1 and CDR2 sequences are LGHNA and YSLEER. This chain's CDR3 is CASSQDSGQYYGYTF. CDR3 nucleotides: TGCGCCAGCAGCCAAGACTCGGGACAGTACTATGGCTACACCTTC.